These 20 T cell receptor beta chains came from one sample sequenced in a study of control samples from healthy donors and cancer patients. Generated by immunoSEQ multiplex PCR, the TCRdb table keeps only in-frame clones and is missing some. The data hold some 130,000 clones, with about nine tenths observed a single time. The sample was blood. These receptors originate from a man aged 40-50 years in good health.

This chain connects TRBV4-1 to TRBJ2-7, with TRBD1 matching over 10 bases. CDR3 length: 16 residues. From germline, CDR1 is MGHRA and CDR2 YSYEKL. V dropped 3 bases and J dropped 0; count of bases not matched to a gene: 5. For the CDR3, the DNA is TGCGCCAGCAGCCAGGGGACAGGGGCCATCTCCTACGAGCAGTACTTC. Translation gives CASSQGTGAISYEQYF.

This clone was seen just once. The chain joins TRBV2 to TRBJ2-2, with 8 bases lining up with TRBD1. V lost 4 bases to trimming and J lost 9 bases; unmatched junction nucleotides: 4. Germline-derived CDR1 and CDR2 are SNHLY and FYNNEI. The CDR3 covers 13 residues. The CDR3 coding sequence is TGTGCCAGCAGTGGGACAGGGAATAGGGAGCTGTTTTTT. It specifies CASSGTGNRELFF.

The chain couples TRBV11-2 to TRBJ1-4; D remains unclear. This CDR3 contains 12 residues. Trimming removed 5 bases from V and 8 bases from J, with 9 bases in between. Germline V gene data show CDR1 as SGHAT and CDR2 as FQNNGV. CDR3 sequence: CASSPGSEKLFF. CDR3 DNA sequence: TGTGCCAGCAGCCCGGGTAGCGAAAAACTGTTTTTT.

V is TRBV7-6 and J is TRBJ2-2, with 7 bases fitting TRBD1. Germline trimming cut 2 bases from V and 6 bases from J; bases unmatched to any gene: 18. The CDR3 contains 19 residues. CDR1 and CDR2 (germline): SGHVS, FNYEAQ. CDR3 in amino acids: CASSLQIADRAVPAGELFF. CDR3 in DNA: TGTGCCAGCAGCTTACAAATAGCCGACAGGGCCGTCCCCGCCGGGGAGCTGTTTTTT. The full variable domain, its missing parts supplied by reference TRBV7-6 and TRBJ2-2, is GAGVSQSPRYKVTKRGQDVALRCDPISGHVSLYWYRQALGQGPEFLTYFNYEAQQDKSGLPNDRFSAERPEGSISTLTIQRTEQRDSAMYRCASSLQIADRAVPAGELFFGEGSRLTVL.

The J gene is TRBJ1-3, the V gene TRBV10-3; D remains ambiguous. Germline CDR1 and CDR2: ENHRY and SYGVKD. The CDR3 is made up of 16 amino acids. V lost 2 bases, J lost 4 bases, and 15 bases lay in between. CDR3 sequence: CAISEGRSLGGNTIYF. In nucleotides, the CDR3 is TGTGCCATCAGTGAGGGAAGGAGCCTTGGGGGAAACACCATATATTTT.

The rearrangement uses TRBV11-2 and TRBJ2-3; D perhaps matches TRBD2 (6 bases). The CDR3 has 14 amino acids. CDR1 and CDR2 from the germline V gene are SGHAT and FQNNGV. Trimming took off 5 bases at V and 1 base at J, with 10 bases between the two ends. The chain's CDR3 is CASSGGTRTDTQYF. The CDR3 nucleotides are TGTGCCAGCAGCGGCGGGACTCGCACAGATACGCAGTATTTT.

Note on this clone: The junction does not match germline at one end; this may be a read error. This chain links TRBV24-1 with TRBJ1-6, with no clear D. Germline CDR1 and CDR2: KGHDR and SFDVKD. This CDR3 contains 11 residues. In nucleotides, the CDR3 is TGTGCCACCAGTGGGCCGGGGAAGGAAGCCTTT. Its translation: CATSGPGKEAF.

This chain links TRBV2 with TRBJ1-6; D perhaps matches TRBD1 (5 bases). Germline values: CDR1 SNHLY, CDR2 FYNNEI. Trimming removed 5 bases from V and 7 bases from J, with 15 bases in between. This CDR3 contains 15 residues. Written as DNA, the CDR3 is TGTGCCAGCAGTTCTAAGGGACGGAGAAATTCACCCCTCCACTTT. This sequence encodes CASSSKGRRNSPLHF.

The rearrangement uses TRBV4-1 and TRBJ1-1; D is possibly TRBD1 (5 bases). The V and J ends lost 1 base and 4 bases respectively, with 10 bases between them. Per the germline V gene, CDR1 is MGHRA and CDR2 is YSYEKL. CDR3 length equals 14 residues. CDR3 sequence: CASSQGPRGTEAFF. The CDR3 DNA sequence: TGCGCCAGCAGCCAAGGCCCGAGGGGCACTGAAGCTTTCTTT.

J is TRBJ1-2 and V is TRBV5-5; D is perhaps TRBD1 (5 bases). V dropped 5 bases and J dropped 2 bases, with 10 bases sitting between them. The CDR3 loop spans 13 amino acids. Germline-derived CDR1 and CDR2 are SGHKS and YYEKEE (reference sequence). The CDR3 DNA is TGTGCCAGCAGTAATACAGGAAACTATGGCTACACCTTC. This gives the protein CASSNTGNYGYTF. The whole variable domain, remainder taken from reference TRBV5-5 and TRBJ1-2, is DAGVTQSPTHLIKTRGQQVTLRCSPISGHKSVSWYQQVLGQGPQFIFQYYEKEERGRGNFPDRFSARQFPNYSSELNVNALLLGDSALYLCASSNTGNYGYTFGSGTRLTVV.

The chain combines TRBV5-1 with TRBJ1-2; the D gene is possibly TRBD1 (6 bases). From germline, CDR1 is SGHRS and CDR2 YFSETQ. Trimming shortened V by 3 bases and J by 6 bases, and 27 bases separated the two germline ends. The CDR3 has 18 residues. CDR3 nucleotides: TGCGCCAGCAGCTGGCTTCCTCAGGGGACCGGGGGTACGGATGGCTACACCTTC. It codes for CASSWLPQGTGGTDGYTF. The entire variable domain, with the rest obtained from reference TRBV5-1 and TRBJ1-2, is as follows: KAGVTQTPRYLIKTRGQQVTLSCSPISGHRSVSWYQQTPGQGLQFLFEYFSETQRNKGNFPGRFSGRQFSNSRSEMNVSTLELGDSALYLCASSWLPQGTGGTDGYTFGSGTRLTVV.

The V and J genes are TRBV6-5 and TRBJ2-5, with 8 bases identical to TRBD2. The CDR3 totals 14 residues. CDR1 and CDR2 from the germline V gene are MNHEY and SVGAGI. Losses at the gene ends were 5 bases for V and 5 bases for J; bases not matched to a gene: 7. The CDR3 loop is CASSPGLGRETQYF. Written as DNA, the CDR3 is TGTGCCAGCAGTCCGGGACTAGGGCGTGAGACCCAGTACTTC.

This clone has a single count. The CDR3 bases are TGCAGTGCTAGTTACTCGAACGCCCGGGCCGCAAACACCATATATTTT. Translating it yields CSASYSNARAANTIYF. The chain links TRBV20-1 to TRBJ1-3; no clear D gene. This CDR3 comprises 16 residues. V lost 3 bases and J 6 bases, leaving 21 bases between the germline ends. Per germline, CDR1 DFQATT and CDR2 SNEGSKA (reference sequence).

V is TRBV10-2 and J is TRBJ2-4, with D perhaps matching TRBD2 (5 bases). CDR3 length: 18 residues. Germline V gene sequence: CDR1 WSHSY, CDR2 SAAADI. The germline V and J ends were trimmed by 3 bases and 0 bases, with 18 bases remaining between them. CDR3 residues: CASSDLLMDFLAKNIQYF. DNA for the CDR3: TGCGCCAGCAGTGACCTATTAATGGACTTTCTAGCCAAAAACATTCAGTACTTC.

J is TRBJ2-3 and V is TRBV11-2; a weak D match, TRBD2 (6 bases). There are 13 residues in the CDR3. Trimming shortened V by 5 bases and J by 8 bases, and 14 bases separated the two germline ends. The V gene's germline CDR1 is SGHAT and CDR2 FQNNGV. CDR3 in amino acids: CASSPWRAGTQYF. CDR3 DNA sequence: TGTGCCAGCAGCCCCTGGAGGGCGGGTACGCAGTATTTT.

This rearrangement joins TRBV6-4 to TRBJ1-6; perhaps TRBD1 as D (5 bases). V was pared by 9 bases and J by 7 bases, with 16 bases between. The CDR3 contains 14 residues. The germline V gene encodes CDR1 MRHNA and CDR2 SNTAGT. For the CDR3, the DNA is TGTGCCAGTGCCGCAGGGTTCATCAATTCACCCCTCCACTTT. Translating gives CASAAGFINSPLHF.

The chain uses TRBV19 and TRBJ2-3, with a tentative D call TRBD2 (5 bases). Deletions cut 11 bases from V and 7 bases from J, with 13 bases between. The CDR3 is 11 residues long. The germline V gene encodes CDR1 LNHDA and CDR2 SQIVND (reference sequence). The DNA of the CDR3 is TGTGCCCGAGAGGGTCCACATACGCAGTATTTT. This translates into CAREGPHTQYF.

The rearrangement joins TRBV7-9 to TRBJ1-6, with TRBD1 as a possible D gene (6 bases). The germline V gene encodes CDR1 SEHNR and CDR2 FQNEAQ (reference sequence). This CDR3 region has 16 residues. V gave up 1 base and J gave up 9 bases, with 16 bases separating them. The CDR3 nucleotides are TGTGCCAGCAGCTTAGAAGGGGGGGTCAGCACTTCACCCCTCCACTTT. Protein: CASSLEGGVSTSPLHF.

The chain's CDR3 is CSASGDRGHSGNQPQHF. The CDR3 DNA follows: TGCAGTGCTAGTGGGGACAGGGGTCATAGTGGCAATCAGCCCCAGCATTTT. The genes are TRBV20-1 and TRBJ1-5, with 10 bases aligning to TRBD1. The V and J ends lost 3 bases and 2 bases, in that order; junction bases with no gene match: 10. The CDR3 sequence is 17 residues long. The V gene's germline CDR1 is DFQATT and CDR2 SNEGSKA (reference sequence).

The DNA of the CDR3 is TGTGCCAGCAGCCAAGATGCGACTAGCGGGGGCGTCAACGGTGCCCAAGAGACCCAGTACTTC. Translated: CASSQDATSGGVNGAQETQYF. The rearrangement links TRBV4-2 to TRBJ2-5, with 12 bases fitting TRBD2. CDR3 size: 21 residues. Germline-derived CDR1 and CDR2 are LGHNA and YNFKEQ. Losses at the gene ends were 0 bases for V and 1 base for J; bases not matched to a gene: 15.